The 15 T cell receptor beta chains listed next were all sequenced from one sample in a study of naive and memory T cell subsets. The beta constant-region primer was an equimolar mix of two oligonucleotides covering TRBC1 and TRBC2. TCRdb analysed the UMI-ligation and nested PCR reads with MiXCR anew, one entry per CDR3 protein. The sample has some 150,000 distinct CDR3 sequences, about a sixth seen once. The sequencing sample was made of naive CD4+ T cells from blood. These TCRs come from a human donor in good health.

This clonotype was observed a handful of times. The CDR3 DNA reads TGTGCCAGCAGCATCCGACTAGCGGGACCCTACGAGCAGTACTTC. Translated: CASSIRLAGPYEQYF. The chain carries TRBV3-1 and TRBJ2-7; the match to TRBD2 covers 11 bases. V shed 5 bases, J shed 2 bases, and the junction held 5 bases outside the gene matches. The CDR3 has 15 residues. Germline lookup yields CDR1 LGHDT and CDR2 YNNKEL (reference sequence).

The V gene is TRBV5-1, the J gene TRBJ2-7; 7 bases are a match to TRBD2. The CDR3 totals 15 residues. Germline-derived CDR1 and CDR2 are SGHRS and YFSETQ. Unmatched junction bases numbered 7, after V lost 1 base and J lost 3 bases. The CDR3 spells CASSLLASGHYEQYF. For the CDR3, the DNA is TGCGCCAGCAGCTTGCTGGCTAGCGGTCACTACGAGCAGTACTTC.

This clonotype has only a few counts. The chain employs TRBV6-6 and TRBJ2-7; 12 nucleotides line up with TRBD2. Germline assignment: CDR1 MNHNY and CDR2 SVGAGI (reference sequence). This CDR3 has 16 amino acids. After removal of 5 bases from V and 4 bases from J, the junction contained 9 bases not matched to a gene. The DNA of the CDR3 is TGTGCCAGCAGTCCCACCGGACTAGCGGGATCTTACGAGCAGTACTTC. Residues: CASSPTGLAGSYEQYF.

V usage is TRBV6-5 and J usage is TRBJ2-7, with D possibly matching TRBD2 (5 bases). CDR1 and CDR2 (germline): MNHEY, SVGAGI. The CDR3 extends over 13 amino acids. Trimming removed 2 bases from V and 4 bases from J, with 9 bases in between. This CDR3 is CASSYTGRYEQYF. CDR3 bases: TGTGCCAGCAGTTACACGGGAAGGTACGAGCAGTACTTC.

In this sample, this clonotype turned up a few times. This rearrangement joins TRBV7-9 to TRBJ2-5, with TRBD2 matching 11 bases. The J segment lost 2 bases and the V segment lost 2 bases, leaving 4 bases of the junction unmatched. The CDR3 runs 16 residues. Germline CDR1 is SEHNR and CDR2 is FQNEAQ (reference sequence). CDR3 nucleotide sequence: TGTGCCAGCAGCTTAATTAGCGGGGGGGGACAAGAGACCCAGTACTTC. This sequence encodes CASSLISGGGQETQYF.

The table lists this clonotype with a few counts. V and J are TRBV6-5 and TRBJ2-7; 8 nucleotides align to TRBD1. The CDR3 contains 12 residues. Germline-derived CDR1 and CDR2 are MNHEY and SVGAGI. V trimming: 10 bases; J trimming: 5 bases; junction bases outside the gene matches: 7. CDR3 in DNA: TGTGCCACACGACAGGGGAGTCACGAGCAGTACTTC. Residues: CATRQGSHEQYF.

This chain uses TRBV5-1 with TRBJ2-7; TRBD2 matches at 7 bases. The CDR3 is 15 amino acids. Germline V gives CDR1 SGHRS, CDR2 YFSETQ. V trimming: 3 bases; J trimming: 1 base; junction bases outside the gene matches: 7. CDR3 region: CASSWGRGVSYEQYF. DNA of the CDR3: TGCGCCAGCAGCTGGGGGAGGGGTGTGTCCTACGAGCAGTACTTC.

The genes are TRBV2 and TRBJ2-7, with D unclear. The germline V gene encodes CDR1 SNHLY and CDR2 FYNNEI. The CDR3 extends over 13 amino acids. The germline V and J ends were trimmed by 4 bases and 1 base, with 8 bases remaining between them. CDR3 in amino acids: CASSARRSYEQYF. The DNA of the CDR3 is TGTGCCAGCAGTGCTCGCAGGTCCTACGAGCAGTACTTC.

V is TRBV30 and J is TRBJ2-7; TRBD1 matches 9 bases. The V gene's germline CDR1 is GTSNPN and CDR2 SVGIG (reference sequence). J gave up 3 bases and V 3 bases, and 6 bases lay outside the gene matches. This CDR3 spans 14 amino acids. The CDR3 DNA reads as TGTGCCTGGAGGCTGGGGACAGGGTTCTACGAGCAGTACTTC. Amino acids: CAWRLGTGFYEQYF.

The CDR3 is CASSQVPGTGYGYTF. The CDR3 region has the DNA TGCGCCAGCAGCCAAGTCCCCGGGACAGGCTATGGCTACACCTTC. This chain links TRBV4-1 with TRBJ1-2; TRBD1 matches 8 bases. The CDR3 length is 15 residues. Germline V gives CDR1 MGHRA, CDR2 YSYEKL. The V and J ends lost 1 base and 4 bases, in that order; junction bases with no gene match: 5.

This clonotype was counted between two and nine times. This chain uses TRBV20-1 with TRBJ2-5, with 7 bases that match TRBD1. V dropped 0 bases and J dropped 2; count of bases not matched to a gene: 9. The CDR3 spans 16 residues. CDR1 and CDR2 (germline): DFQATT, SNEGSKA (reference sequence). In DNA, the CDR3 is TGCAGTGCTAGAGATCTATACCGGGACAGTCAAGAGACCCAGTACTTC. Protein: CSARDLYRDSQETQYF.

The rearrangement joins TRBV7-9 to TRBJ1-4; D remains unclear. The germline V and J ends were trimmed by 1 base and 6 bases, with 3 bases remaining between them. Germline-derived CDR1 and CDR2 are SEHNR and FQNEAQ (reference sequence). There are 12 residues in the CDR3. The CDR3 loop reads CASSLVDEKLFF. The CDR3, as DNA: TGTGCCAGCAGCTTAGTAGATGAAAAACTGTTTTTT.

This clonotype has a handful of counts. The chain recombines TRBV30 with TRBJ2-7, with D perhaps being TRBD1 or TRBD2 (6 bases each). Germline-derived CDR1 and CDR2 are GTSNPN and SVGIG (reference sequence). There are 18 residues in the CDR3. Trimming left V 0 bases short and J 3 bases short, with 24 bases between. CDR3 bases: TGTGCCTGGAGTGTAAGGGGGGCAGTCCGAACGAATTACTACGAGCAGTACTTC. It translates to CAWSVRGAVRTNYYEQYF.

This clonotype has just a few counts. The chain carries TRBV19 and TRBJ2-3, with D possibly being TRBD2 (6 bases). The CDR3 contains 16 residues. The germline CDR1 and CDR2 sequences are LNHDA and SQIVND (reference sequence). V shed 4 bases and J shed 2 bases, with 16 bases lying between them. The CDR3 region is CASSRGGRPNTDTQYF. CDR3 nucleotides: TGTGCCAGTAGTAGGGGAGGACGACCAAACACAGATACGCAGTATTTT. The full variable domain, completed using reference TRBV19 and TRBJ2-3, is DGGITQSPKYLFRKEGQNVTLSCEQNLNHDAMYWYRQDPGQGLRLIYYSQIVNDFQKGDIAEGYSVSREKKESFPLTVTSAQKNPTAFYLCASSRGGRPNTDTQYFGPGTRLTVL.

This clonotype was detected only a few times. The chain carries TRBV7-3 and TRBJ2-3; 12 bases map to TRBD2. The CDR3 sequence is 18 residues long. With V trimmed by 0 bases and J by 0 bases, 4 bases remained unmatched. In germline, CDR1 is SGHTA, CDR2 FQGTGA. As DNA, the CDR3 is TGTGCCAGCAGCTTAACGGGGACTAGCGGGCTTAGCACAGATACGCAGTATTTT. Translating it yields CASSLTGTSGLSTDTQYF. Full variable domain (missing parts from reference TRBV7-3 and TRBJ2-3): GAGVSQTPSNKVTEKGKYVELRCDPISGHTALYWYRQSLGQGPEFLIYFQGTGAADDSGLPNDRFFAVRPEGSVSTLKIQRTERGDSAVYLCASSLTGTSGLSTDTQYFGPGTRLTVL.